The source of this T cell receptor (beta chain) is a study of T cells after yellow fever vaccination. Overall study: The authors prepared low-cell-number fractions using SMART-Seq v4 Ultra Low Input.

CDR3 size: 13 residues. The ends were cut back, 5 bases at V and 4 bases at J, with 8 bases in the middle. The germline V gene encodes CDR1 SGHAT and CDR2 FQNNGV. On this clonotype itself: Its specificity is not known.

TCRdb reprocessed the 5' RACE reads with MiXCR, giving one entry per CDR3 protein. The top ten clones hold 15% to 20% of a sample with fewer than 500,000 distinct CDR3 sequences, 15% to 20% of them seen once. Study-level findings and limits: High-abundance clonotypes from the bulk population could contaminate FACS-sorted repertoires.

V and J are TRBV11-2 and TRBJ2-2; D uncertain. The TCR sequence derives from a man in his late teens or twenties who received the YFV17D yellow fever vaccine. Sequences were derived from PBMCs, sampled before the yellow fever booster vaccination. The CDR3 bases are TGTGCCAGCAGCCCAATCATCACCGGGGAGCTGTTTTTT. Its protein product is CASSPIITGELFF.